This is a list of T cell receptor beta chains from one sample in a study of T-cell reconstitution after alpha-beta-depleted transplantation in children. One entry per CDR3 protein, called by TCRdb with MiXCR from the PCR reads. The sample contains fewer than 400,000 distinct CDR3 sequences, roughly 20% of which appear only once. Sequences were derived from PBMCs from the stem cell graft donor, sampled from the stem cell graft. Receptor source: a human donor who donated a stem cell graft to a child with acute myeloid leukemia. Each CDR3 is given with its conserved first and last residue. D genes are given only for firm matches. The listing skips clone size in some rows; elsewhere it reads once, few, many or a size class.

TRBV7-2,.,few,TRBJ2-5,TGTGCCAGCAGCTTAGGGGAGACCGGCCGGTACTTC,CASSLGETGRYF
TRBV24-1,.,many,TRBJ2-1,TGTGCCACCAGTGGTCCCAGGGAGAACAATGAGCAGTTCTTC,CATSGPRENNEQFF
TRBV20-1,TRBD1,few,TRBJ1-2,TGCAGTGCTCTAATCGACAGGGTTAAGTATGGCTACACCTTC,CSALIDRVKYGYTF
TRBV20-1,.,.,TRBJ2-7,TGCAGTGCTAGAAGGGGGGGAAGTTACTACGAGCAGTACTTC,CSARRGGSYYEQYF
TRBV21-1,.,.,TRBJ2-7,TGTGCCAGCAGCATGGAGCAGTCCTACTGCTACGAGCAGTACTTC,CASSMEQSYCYEQYF
TRBV20-1,TRBD2,many,TRBJ2-5,TGCAGTGCTACCGGGACTAGCGGGAGGGCCAAAGAGACCCAGTACTTC,CSATGTSGRAKETQYF
TRBV20-1,TRBD1,.,TRBJ2-7,TGCAGTGCTAGCGACAGGGGATCCTACGAGCAGTACTTC,CSASDRGSYEQYF
TRBV25-1,.,.,TRBJ2-5,TGTGCCAGCAGTGCCGGAGGGGAGACCCAGTACTTC,CASSAGGETQYF
TRBV18,.,few,TRBJ2-3,TGTGCCAGCTCGAGGACCGCTAGCACAGATACGCAGTATTTT,CASSRTASTDTQYF
TRBV7-6,TRBD2,.,TRBJ2-3,TGTGCCAGCAGCCCAGGGACTAGTGCGTCGGCAGATACGCAGTATTTT,CASSPGTSASADTQYF
TRBV15,.,many,TRBJ2-7,TGTGCCACCAGCAGGGACATCTCCTACGAGCAGTACTTC,CATSRDISYEQYF
TRBV12-3/TRBV12-4,.,many,TRBJ1-1,TGTGCCAGCCAAAACACTGAAGCTTTCTTT,CASQNTEAFF
TRBV9,.,.,TRBJ2-7,TGTGCCAGCAGCCCCCATCCCTCCCGGGATAGGGGAGAGCAGTACTTC,CASSPHPSRDRGEQYF
TRBV5-1,.,many,TRBJ1-5,TGCGCCAGCAGCTTGGAAGGGGCGGGAAGCAATCAGCCCCAGCATTTT,CASSLEGAGSNQPQHF
TRBV6-5,.,many,TRBJ2-1,TGTGCCAGCAGGAGCACTGGGTTAGTGCCCTACAATGAGCAGTTCTTC,CASRSTGLVPYNEQFF
TRBV7-6,.,.,TRBJ1-5,TGTGCCAGCAGCTTAGAGGCTGGGAACAATCAGCCCCAGCATTTT,CASSLEAGNNQPQHF
TRBV12-3/TRBV12-4,.,many,TRBJ1-5,TGTGCCAGCAAGTATAGCAATCAGCCCCAGCATTTT,CASKYSNQPQHF
TRBV21-1,.,.,TRBJ2-6,TGTGCCAGCAGCAAAGCGCCGGCGAGGTATGAGGGTCCCTCTGGGGCCAACGTCCTGACTTTC,CASSKAPARYEGPSGANVLTF
TRBV12-3/TRBV12-4,.,few,TRBJ2-7,TGTGCCAGCAGTTTAGGACGCCCCTACGAGCAGTACTTC,CASSLGRPYEQYF
TRBV28,.,.,TRBJ1-2,TGTGCCAGCAGTTCAGGACACTATGGCTACACCTTC,CASSSGHYGYTF
TRBV19,.,few,TRBJ2-7,TGTGCCAGTAGTATAGCCGGACGCTACGAGCAGTACTTC,CASSIAGRYEQYF
TRBV12-3/TRBV12-4,TRBD2,many,TRBJ2-1,TGTGCCAGCAGTTTGGGGACTAGCCCATACAATGAGCAGTTCTTC,CASSLGTSPYNEQFF
TRBV12-3/TRBV12-4,.,.,TRBJ1-1,TGTGCCAGCAAATCCCGTCCGGAAAACACTGAAGCTTTCTTT,CASKSRPENTEAFF
TRBV10-3,.,.,TRBJ2-3,TGTGCCATAAACTCCCAGCGCACAGATACGCAGTATTTT,CAINSQRTDTQYF
TRBV29-1,.,.,TRBJ2-1,TGCAGCGTTGAGGCGGTAGTGGTAGGAAATGAGCAGTTCTTC,CSVEAVVVGNEQFF
TRBV11-3,.,.,TRBJ2-1,TGTGCCAGCAGCCCCCAGGTAGCATTCAATGAGCAGTTCTTC,CASSPQVAFNEQFF
TRBV4-1,TRBD2,.,TRBJ2-7,TGCGCCAGCAGCCAAGAGGAGGGACTAGTCTACGAGCAGTACTTC,CASSQEEGLVYEQYF
TRBV5-6,.,.,TRBJ2-7,TGTGCCAGAACCTTCCGGGACTTCTACCACGAGCAGTACTTC,CARTFRDFYHEQYF